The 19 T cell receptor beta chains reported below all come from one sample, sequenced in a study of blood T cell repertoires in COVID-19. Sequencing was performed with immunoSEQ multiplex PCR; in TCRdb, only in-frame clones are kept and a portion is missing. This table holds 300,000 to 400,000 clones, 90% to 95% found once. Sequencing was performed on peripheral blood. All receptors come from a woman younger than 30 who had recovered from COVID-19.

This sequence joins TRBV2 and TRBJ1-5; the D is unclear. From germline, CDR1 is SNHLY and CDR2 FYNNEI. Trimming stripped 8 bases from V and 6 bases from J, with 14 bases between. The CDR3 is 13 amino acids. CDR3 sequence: CASCQDYGQPQHF. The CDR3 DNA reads TGTGCCAGCTGTCAGGATTACGGTCAGCCCCAGCATTTT.

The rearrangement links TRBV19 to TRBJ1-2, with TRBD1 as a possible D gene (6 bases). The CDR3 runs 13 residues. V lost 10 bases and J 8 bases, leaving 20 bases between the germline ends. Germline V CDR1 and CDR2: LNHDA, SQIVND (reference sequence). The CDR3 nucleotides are TGTGCCACCCAACCCTTGGGGGCGAGGGGCTACACCTTC. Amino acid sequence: CATQPLGARGYTF.

The chain's CDR3 is CASTHLAGDKSYNEQFF. In DNA, the CDR3 is TGCGCCAGCACACATCTAGCGGGAGATAAGTCCTACAATGAGCAGTTCTTC. The V and J genes are TRBV4-3 and TRBJ2-1; 10 bases line up with TRBD2. V shed 7 bases, J shed 1 base, and the junction held 10 bases outside the gene matches. Germline V gene lookup returns CDR1 LGHNA and CDR2 YSLEER. CDR3 length: 17 residues.

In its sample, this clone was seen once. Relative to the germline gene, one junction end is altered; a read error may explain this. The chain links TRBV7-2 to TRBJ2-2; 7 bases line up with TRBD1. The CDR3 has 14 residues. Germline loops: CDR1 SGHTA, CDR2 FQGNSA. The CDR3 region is CASSAQGNAGELFF. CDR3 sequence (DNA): TGTGCCAGCAGCGCACAGGGGAACGCCGGGGAGCTGTTTTTT. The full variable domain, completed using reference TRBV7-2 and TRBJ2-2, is GAGVSQSPSNKVTEKGKDVELRCDPISGHTALYWYRQSLGQGLEFLIYFQGNSAPDKSGLPSDRFSAERTGGSVSTLTIQRTQQEDSAVYLCASSAQGNAGELFFGEGSRLTVL.

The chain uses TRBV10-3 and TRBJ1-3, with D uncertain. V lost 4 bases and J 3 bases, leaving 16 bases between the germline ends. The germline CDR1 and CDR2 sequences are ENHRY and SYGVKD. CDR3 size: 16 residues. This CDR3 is CAISVILGLNGNTIYF. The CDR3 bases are TGTGCCATCAGTGTAATCTTAGGACTTAATGGAAACACCATATATTTT.

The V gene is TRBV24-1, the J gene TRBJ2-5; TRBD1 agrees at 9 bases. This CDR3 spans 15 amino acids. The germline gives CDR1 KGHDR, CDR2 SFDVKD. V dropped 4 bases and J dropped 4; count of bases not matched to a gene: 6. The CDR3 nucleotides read TGTGCCACCAGTGAACCTAGGACAGGGGCAGAGACCCAGTACTTC. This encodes CATSEPRTGAETQYF.

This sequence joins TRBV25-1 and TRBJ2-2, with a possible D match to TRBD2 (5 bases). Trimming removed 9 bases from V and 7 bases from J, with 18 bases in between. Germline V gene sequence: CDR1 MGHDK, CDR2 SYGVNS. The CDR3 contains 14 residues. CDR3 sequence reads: CARGSRRAVGELFF. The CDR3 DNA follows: TGTGCCAGAGGAAGTAGGAGAGCGGTCGGGGAGCTGTTTTTT.

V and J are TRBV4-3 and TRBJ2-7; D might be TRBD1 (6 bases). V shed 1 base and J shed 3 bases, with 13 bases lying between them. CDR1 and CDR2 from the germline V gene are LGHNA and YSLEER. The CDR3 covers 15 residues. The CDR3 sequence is CASSQVYRDDYEQYV. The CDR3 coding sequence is TGCGCCAGCAGCCAAGTGTACAGGGATGACTACGAGCAGTACGTC.

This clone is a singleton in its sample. CDR3 DNA: TGTGCCAGTAGTTCCGGCCGGCCCCACTATTGGCCCCAGCATTTT. Protein: CASSSGRPHYWPQHF. This rearrangement joins TRBV19 to TRBJ1-5; D remains unclear. Germline assignment: CDR1 LNHDA and CDR2 SQIVND (reference sequence). Trimming took off 5 bases at V and 9 bases at J, with 20 bases between the two ends. The CDR3 covers 15 residues. The full variable domain, with the rest looked up from reference TRBV19 and TRBJ1-5, is DGGITQSPKYLFRKEGQNVTLSCEQNLNHDAMYWYRQDPGQGLRLIYYSQIVNDFQKGDIAEGYSVSREKKESFPLTVTSAQKNPTAFYLCASSSGRPHYWPQHFGDGTRLSIL.

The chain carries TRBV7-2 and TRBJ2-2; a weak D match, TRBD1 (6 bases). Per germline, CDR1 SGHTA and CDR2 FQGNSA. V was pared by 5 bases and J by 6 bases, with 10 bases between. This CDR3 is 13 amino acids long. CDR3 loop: CASSVPGAGELFF. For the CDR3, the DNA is TGTGCCAGCAGCGTACCAGGGGCCGGGGAGCTGTTTTTT.

CDR3 loop: CAISGTGENYGYTF. CDR3 coding DNA: TGTGCCATCAGCGGGACAGGGGAGAACTATGGCTACACCTTC. The chain recombines TRBV10-3 with TRBJ1-2; 10 bases map to TRBD1. The CDR3 is 14 residues long. V trimming: 6 bases; J trimming: 2 bases; junction bases outside the gene matches: 3. From germline, CDR1 is ENHRY and CDR2 SYGVKD.

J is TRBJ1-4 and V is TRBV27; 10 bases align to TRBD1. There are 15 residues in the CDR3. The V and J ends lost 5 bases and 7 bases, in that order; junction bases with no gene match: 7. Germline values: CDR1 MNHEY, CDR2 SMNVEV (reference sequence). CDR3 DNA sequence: TGTGCCAGCAGTCCCGACAGGGGGCGGACTGAAAAACTGTTTTTT. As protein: CASSPDRGRTEKLFF.

CDR3 loop: CASSQEGLAGGEQFF. The CDR3 DNA sequence: TGCGCCAGCAGCCAAGAAGGACTAGCGGGAGGGGAGCAGTTCTTC. The chain employs TRBV4-3 and TRBJ2-1; 15 nucleotides match TRBD2. The CDR3 is 15 residues long. V gave up 0 bases and J gave up 10 bases; unmatched junction bases: 1. Germline V gene sequence: CDR1 LGHNA, CDR2 YSLEER.

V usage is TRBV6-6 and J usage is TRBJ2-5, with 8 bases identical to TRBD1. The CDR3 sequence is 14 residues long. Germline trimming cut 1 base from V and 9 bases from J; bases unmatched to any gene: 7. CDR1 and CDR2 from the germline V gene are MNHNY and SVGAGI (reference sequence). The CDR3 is CASSYLTDRAPQYF. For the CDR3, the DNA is TGTGCCAGCAGTTACTTAACGGACAGGGCTCCCCAGTACTTC.

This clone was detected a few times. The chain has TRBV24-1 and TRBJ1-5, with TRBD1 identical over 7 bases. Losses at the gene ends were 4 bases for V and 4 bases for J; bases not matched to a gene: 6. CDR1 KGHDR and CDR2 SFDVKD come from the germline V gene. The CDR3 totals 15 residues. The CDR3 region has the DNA TGTGCCACCAGTGAGGGACAGACTTGGAATCAGCCCCAGCATTTT. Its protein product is CATSEGQTWNQPQHF.

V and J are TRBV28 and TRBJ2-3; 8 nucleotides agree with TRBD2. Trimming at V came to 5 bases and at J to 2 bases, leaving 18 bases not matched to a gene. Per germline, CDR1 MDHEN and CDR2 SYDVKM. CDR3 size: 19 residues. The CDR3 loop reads CASSVPLSGTPIPTDTQYF. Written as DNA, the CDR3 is TGTGCCAGCAGTGTACCCCTTAGCGGGACTCCGATTCCCACAGATACGCAGTATTTT.

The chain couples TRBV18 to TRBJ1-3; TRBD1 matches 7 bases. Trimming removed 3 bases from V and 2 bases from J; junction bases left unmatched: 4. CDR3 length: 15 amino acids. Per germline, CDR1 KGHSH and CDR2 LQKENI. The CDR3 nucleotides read TGTGCCAGCTCACCGAGACAGGGCGCTGGAAACACCATATATTTT. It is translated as CASSPRQGAGNTIYF.

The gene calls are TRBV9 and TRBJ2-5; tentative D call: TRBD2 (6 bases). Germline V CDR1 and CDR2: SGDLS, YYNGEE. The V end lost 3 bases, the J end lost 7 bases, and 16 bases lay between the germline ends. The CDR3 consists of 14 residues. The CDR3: CASSAGTSRGTQYF. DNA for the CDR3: TGTGCCAGCAGCGCTGGAACTAGCCGGGGGACCCAGTACTTC.

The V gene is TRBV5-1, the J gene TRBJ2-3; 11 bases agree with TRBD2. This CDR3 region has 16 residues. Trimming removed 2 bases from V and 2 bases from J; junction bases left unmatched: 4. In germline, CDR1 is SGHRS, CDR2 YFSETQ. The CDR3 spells CASSLRTSGLTDTQYF. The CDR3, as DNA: TGCGCCAGCAGCTTACGGACTAGCGGGCTCACAGATACGCAGTATTTT.